A selection of T cell receptor beta chains follows, all from one sample in a study of blood T cell repertoires in COVID-19. Libraries were prepared by immunoSEQ multiplex PCR; TCRdb keeps only in-frame clonotypes and omits some of them. This table has 81,000 or so clones, more than 75% appearing once. Sequenced material: peripheral blood. These receptor sequences come from a man aged 45-65 years with active COVID-19. CDR3s include the opening cysteine and the closing phenylalanine or tryptophan. D genes are given only for firm matches. Size values are once, few and many counts, or a class for expanded clones, and some rows have none.

TRBJ2-7	TRBV6-5	TRBD2	NA	TGTGCCAGCTCCACGGGGACTAACTCCTACGAGCAGTACTTC	CASSTGTNSYEQYF
TRBJ1-3	TRBV5-6	NA	few	TGTGCCAGCAGCTTGGCCGGGTTGGGAAACACCATATATTTT	CASSLAGLGNTIYF
TRBJ2-7	TRBV6-5	TRBD1	NA	TGTGCCAGCAGTTACATGGGGGACAGGGGGTACGAGCAGTACTTC	CASSYMGDRGYEQYF
TRBJ1-5	TRBV28	NA	few	TGTGCCAGCAGCCATGGGGACATAGTGAGGCAGCCCCAGCATTTT	CASSHGDIVRQPQHF
TRBJ2-7	TRBV15	TRBD1	NA	TGTGCCACCAGCAGGACAGGGTGGGAGCAGTACTTC	CATSRTGWEQYF
TRBJ2-3	TRBV7-8	TRBD2	NA	TGTGCCAGCAGCTTAGCCCTTCTAGCGGGGGTGGGCACAGATACGCAGTATTTT	CASSLALLAGVGTDTQYF
TRBJ1-4	TRBV30	NA	NA	TGTGCCTGGAGTGTACTGGAGGCTAGCGGTGAAAAACTGTTTTTT	CAWSVLEASGEKLFF
TRBJ2-7	TRBV10-2	NA	NA	TGCGCCACCCGGGACAATCACGAGCAGTACTTC	CATRDNHEQYF
TRBJ1-5	TRBV6-2/TRBV6-3	NA	NA	TGTGCCAGCAGTTACCAACACAATCAGCCCCAGCATTTT	CASSYQHNQPQHF
TRBJ1-1	TRBV5-1	TRBD1	NA	TGCGCCAGCAGCCTTGGACAGGGTCGCATGAACACTGAAGCTTTCTTT	CASSLGQGRMNTEAFF
TRBJ1-1	TRBV9	NA	NA	TGTGCCAGCAGCCCCGACTTTTTGATCACTGAAGCTTTCTTT	CASSPDFLITEAFF
TRBJ1-1	TRBV11-2	TRBD1	NA	TGTGCCAGCAGTCAAGGGGGCGGGTGGGTCACTGAAGCTTTCTTT	CASSQGGGWVTEAFF
TRBJ2-1	TRBV5-5	TRBD2	NA	TGTGCCAGCAGCTTCGGAGGGGCGGGGGGAAATGAGCAGTTCTTC	CASSFGGAGGNEQFF
TRBJ2-3	TRBV24-1	NA	NA	TGTGCCACTAAAGACTCTTTGCCCACAGATACGCAGTATTTT	CATKDSLPTDTQYF
TRBJ2-2	TRBV7-2	TRBD1	NA	TGTGCCAGCAGCTCCGGGACAGGGGGTTCCGGGGAGCTGTTTTTT	CASSSGTGGSGELFF
TRBJ2-7	TRBV28	NA	NA	TGTGCCAGCACATCTAGAATCTACGAGCAGTACTTC	CASTSRIYEQYF
TRBJ1-1	TRBV28	TRBD1	NA	TGTGCCAGCACCTATACCGGGACAGAGAACACTGAAGCTTTCTTT	CASTYTGTENTEAFF
TRBJ1-5	TRBV7-2	TRBD1	NA	TGTGCCAGCAGCTTACGGGGACAGGGAGATCAGCCCCAGCATTTT	CASSLRGQGDQPQHF
TRBJ1-1	TRBV6-5	NA	NA	TGTGCCAGCAGTTACACCAGGGGCTGGAACACTGAAGCTTTCTTT	CASSYTRGWNTEAFF
TRBJ1-2	TRBV7-2	TRBD1	NA	TGTGCCAGCAGCCTACAGGGGGCGACGAATGATGGCTACACCTTC	CASSLQGATNDGYTF
TRBJ1-4	TRBV18	NA	NA	TGTGCCAGCTCACCGCTCGAAGCCGAACAGGCACAAAAACTGTTTTTT	CASSPLEAEQAQKLFF
TRBJ2-5	TRBV19	TRBD1	NA	TGTGCCAGTAGTCCGTGGACAGGGGGGGAGACCCAGTACTTC	CASSPWTGGETQYF
TRBJ1-2	TRBV6-2/TRBV6-3	NA	once	TGTGCCAGCAGCCCCGGACAGTACTATGGCTACACCTTC	CASSPGQYYGYTF
TRBJ1-2	TRBV14	TRBD1	NA	TGTGCCAGCAGCCACCGACAGGGGGATAACTATGGCTACACCTTC	CASSHRQGDNYGYTF
TRBJ2-7	TRBV10-3	NA	NA	TGTGCCATCAAAGGTTCGGCAGCGTTACCCTACGAGCAGTACTTC	CAIKGSAALPYEQYF
TRBJ1-2	TRBV5-1	NA	NA	TGCGCCAGCAGCTTGTTCCCCGGGGACTATGGCTACACCTTC	CASSLFPGDYGYTF
TRBJ1-4	TRBV5-5	TRBD1	NA	TGTGCCAGCAGCTCCGGGACAGCAAGGACCCCTTCGTTTTTT	CASSSGTARTPSFF
TRBJ1-1	TRBV7-2	NA	once	TGTGCCGGGGGGATGCAAGCTTTCTTT	CAGGMQAFF
TRBJ2-7	TRBV27	NA	NA	TGTGCCAGCACCGACTTACCAGGGGAGTTCTACGAGCAGTACTTC	CASTDLPGEFYEQYF
TRBJ1-5	TRBV10-3	NA	many	TGTGCCATCCGTCGGGGAGGTGACCCGAGCAATCAGCCCCAGCATTTT	CAIRRGGDPSNQPQHF
TRBJ2-6	TRBV28	TRBD2	NA	TGTGCCAGCAGAAACGGGGGGTCTGGGGCCAACGTCCTGACTTTC	CASRNGGSGANVLTF
TRBJ2-2	TRBV20-1	NA	NA	TGCAGTGCTAGTAGTAACCTTAAAGCGGGGGAGCTGTTTTTT	CSASSNLKAGELFF
TRBJ1-5	TRBV19	NA	NA	TGTGCCAGTAGTATTGTCGGTAGCAATCAGCCCCAGCATTTT	CASSIVGSNQPQHF
TRBJ1-5	TRBV2	NA	NA	TGTGCCAGCACCGAGGGAAGTCAGCCCCAGCATTTT	CASTEGSQPQHF
TRBJ2-1	TRBV7-2	NA	once	TGTGCCAGCAGCTTGTCCAGGGTTGATGAGCAGTTCTTC	CASSLSRVDEQFF
TRBJ2-1	TRBV4-2	NA	NA	TGTGCCAGCAGCCAATTTCTCGGGACTCTCCAGTACAATGAGCAGTTCTTC	CASSQFLGTLQYNEQFF
TRBJ1-4	TRBV29-1	NA	NA	TGCAGCGTTTTTAGGGAGTGGAAACTGTTTTTT	CSVFREWKLFF
TRBJ1-1	TRBV7-8	TRBD1	NA	TGTGCCAGCAGCCCTCAGGGGGGTGAAGCTTTCTTT	CASSPQGGEAFF
TRBJ2-3	TRBV14	NA	NA	TGTGCCAGCAGCCAACCCAACACAGTCCCCACACGAGATACGCAGTATTTT	CASSQPNTVPTRDTQYF
TRBJ1-4	TRBV28	TRBD1	NA	TGTGCCAGCAGTGACCCGGGACAGGGGGATGAACTGTTTTTT	CASSDPGQGDELFF
TRBJ2-3	TRBV5-4	NA	NA	TGTGCCAGCAGCTTGGGGTCGGGGGAAGATACGCAGTATTTT	CASSLGSGEDTQYF
TRBJ1-5	TRBV9	NA	NA	TGTGCCAGCAGCGGAGATGAATATCAGCCCCAGCATTTT	CASSGDEYQPQHF
TRBJ1-5	TRBV3-1/TRBV3-2	NA	NA	TGTGCCAGCAGCCAAGATGGAAGGGGGAATAGCAATCAGCCCCAGCATTTT	CASSQDGRGNSNQPQHF
TRBJ1-2	TRBV7-2	NA	once	TGTGCCAGCAGCTTAAACGGGGGGGCCTACACCTTC	CASSLNGGAYTF
TRBJ1-1	TRBV18	TRBD1	few	TGTGCCAGCTCAGCATCCAGGGGGTCGGGCACTGAAGCTTTCTTT	CASSASRGSGTEAFF
TRBJ1-6	TRBV6-1	NA	NA	TGTGCCAGCAGTGGGGGACTGACGGGAAGGGCAGTTGGATCACCCCTCCACTTT	CASSGGLTGRAVGSPLHF
TRBJ2-5	TRBV11-3	TRBD1	NA	TGTGCCAGCAGCAGAAAGGGGGCCTCGTACCAAGAGACCCAGTACTTC	CASSRKGASYQETQYF
TRBJ2-7	TRBV4-3	TRBD1	NA	TGCGCCAGCAGCCAAGATGGACAGGGCTACGAGCAGTACTTC	CASSQDGQGYEQYF
TRBJ2-1	TRBV7-9	NA	NA	TGTGCCAGCAGCTCATTAGTTACAGGGATCTACAATGAGCAGTTCTTC	CASSSLVTGIYNEQFF
TRBJ1-2	TRBV13	NA	NA	TGTGCCAGCAGCGCCGCCACAGGCGACTATGGCTACACCTTC	CASSAATGDYGYTF
TRBJ2-2	TRBV7-9	TRBD2	NA	TGTGCCAGCAGCTTAAGTAGCCTAGCGGGCTACACCGGGGAGCTGTTTTTT	CASSLSSLAGYTGELFF
TRBJ1-6	TRBV19	NA	NA	TGTGCCAGTAGTTACAGCCCAGGGAATTCACCCCTCCACTTT	CASSYSPGNSPLHF
TRBJ1-3	TRBV3-1/TRBV3-2	TRBD1	NA	TGTGCCAGCAGCCCTGACAGGGTCTCTGGAAACACCATATATTTT	CASSPDRVSGNTIYF
TRBJ1-3	TRBV11-2	NA	NA	TGTGCCAGCAGCCCGGGGTTTCTCAGCTCTGGAAACACCATATATTTT	CASSPGFLSSGNTIYF
TRBJ2-7	TRBV7-9	NA	NA	TGTGCCAGCAGCTTAATCGTCAGCTCCTACGAGCAGTACTTC	CASSLIVSSYEQYF
TRBJ2-7	TRBV9	TRBD2	NA	TGTGCCAGCAGCCCCGGGACTAGCGGAACCTACGAGCAGTACTTC	CASSPGTSGTYEQYF
TRBJ1-5	TRBV30	TRBD1	NA	TGTGCCTGGGGGGACGGGACAGGGAACAATCAGCCCCAGCATTTT	CAWGDGTGNNQPQHF
TRBJ1-2	TRBV4-3	TRBD1	NA	TGCGCCAGCAGCCACGATACCTATCCGGACAGGTTAGCGTATGGCTACACCTTC	CASSHDTYPDRLAYGYTF
TRBJ2-3	TRBV5-4	TRBD2	NA	TGTGCCAGCAGCCTCCCCGGACTAGCGGGAGGGCCTCGCACAGATACGCAGTATTTT	CASSLPGLAGGPRTDTQYF
TRBJ1-2	TRBV5-1	NA	NA	TGCGCCAGCAGCTTCGCTATGACACAGGGTTATGGCTACACCTTC	CASSFAMTQGYGYTF